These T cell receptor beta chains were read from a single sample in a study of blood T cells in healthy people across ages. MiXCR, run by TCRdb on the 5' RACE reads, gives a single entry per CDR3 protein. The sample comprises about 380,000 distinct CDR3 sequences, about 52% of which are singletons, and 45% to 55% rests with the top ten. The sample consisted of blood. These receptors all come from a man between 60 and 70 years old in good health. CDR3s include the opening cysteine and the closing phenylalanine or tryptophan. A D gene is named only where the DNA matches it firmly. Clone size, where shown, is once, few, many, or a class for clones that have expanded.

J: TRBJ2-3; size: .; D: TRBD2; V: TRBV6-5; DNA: TGTGCCAGCAGTTATAGCGGGGGGAGCATAGATACGCAGTATTTT; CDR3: CASSYSGGSIDTQYF
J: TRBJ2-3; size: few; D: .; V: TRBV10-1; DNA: TGCGCCAGCGGTCACCCAAGCACGGATACGCAGTATTTT; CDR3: CASGHPSTDTQYF
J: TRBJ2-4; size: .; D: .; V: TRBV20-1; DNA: TGCAGTGCTAGAGAAACGACGGACATTCAGTACTTC; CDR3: CSARETTDIQYF
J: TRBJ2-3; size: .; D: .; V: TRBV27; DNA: TGTGCCAGCAACCCGACAGGAAGGACAGATACGCAGTATTTT; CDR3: CASNPTGRTDTQYF
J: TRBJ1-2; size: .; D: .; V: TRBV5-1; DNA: TGCGCCAGCAGCTCCTCCGGTAACTATGGCTACACCTTC; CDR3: CASSSSGNYGYTF
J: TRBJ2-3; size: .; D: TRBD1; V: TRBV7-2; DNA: TGTGCCAGCAGCTGTGACAGGGTGGGCGCAGATACGCAGTATTTT; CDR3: CASSCDRVGADTQYF
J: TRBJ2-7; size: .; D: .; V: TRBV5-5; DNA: TGTGTCAGCTTCCCATCCCCGACCGAAGACTACGAGCAGTACTTC; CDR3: CVSFPSPTEDYEQYF
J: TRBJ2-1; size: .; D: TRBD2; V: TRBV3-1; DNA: TGTGCCAGCAGCCAAGTTGCGGGAGCCTTCAATGAGCAGTTCTTC; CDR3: CASSQVAGAFNEQFF
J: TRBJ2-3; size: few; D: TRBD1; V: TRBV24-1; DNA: TGTGCCACCAGTGATTCCAGGGGGCCGGCAGATACGCAGTATTTT; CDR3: CATSDSRGPADTQYF
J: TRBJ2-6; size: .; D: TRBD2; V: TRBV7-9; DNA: TGTGCCAGCAGCTTTACGGGACTAGCGGGAGATGGGGCCAACGTCCTGACTTTC; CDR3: CASSFTGLAGDGANVLTF
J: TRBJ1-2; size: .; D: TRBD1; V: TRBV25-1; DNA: TGTGCCAGCAGCCCCTGGGACAGGGAGGGTGGCTACACCTTC; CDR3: CASSPWDREGGYTF
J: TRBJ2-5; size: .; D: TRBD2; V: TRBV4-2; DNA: TGTGCCAGCAGCCAAGAGGCTAGCGGTTATGAGACCCAGTACTTC; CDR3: CASSQEASGYETQYF
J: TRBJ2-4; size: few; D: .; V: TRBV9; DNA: TGTGCCAGCAGCCCCCACAGGTCCTCAAACATTCAGTACTTC; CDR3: CASSPHRSSNIQYF
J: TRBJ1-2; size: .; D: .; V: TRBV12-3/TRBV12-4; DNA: TGTGCCAGCAGTCCGGGAGGAGAACTGCATGGCTACACCTTC; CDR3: CASSPGGELHGYTF
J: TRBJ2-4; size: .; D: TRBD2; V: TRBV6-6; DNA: TGTGCCAGCAGTTCCGTAGCGGGGGGGCGAATCGAGAACATTCAGTACTTC; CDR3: CASSSVAGGRIENIQYF
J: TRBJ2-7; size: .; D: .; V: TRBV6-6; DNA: TGTGCCAGCATTAAAGAAGGGCCGAGGGCCTACGAGCAGTACTTC; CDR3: CASIKEGPRAYEQYF
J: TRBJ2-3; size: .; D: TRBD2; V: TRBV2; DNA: TGTGCCAGCAGCGCGGACCTAAGCGGGAGAAGAGGAGATACGCAGTATTTT; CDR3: CASSADLSGRRGDTQYF
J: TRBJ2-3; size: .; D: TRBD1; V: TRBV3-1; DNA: TGTGCCAGCAGCGAAACGGGGACAGGGCCCACAGATACGCAGTATTTT; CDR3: CASSETGTGPTDTQYF
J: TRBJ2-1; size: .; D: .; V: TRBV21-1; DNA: TGTGCCAGCAGCACCCAGGGACAGGGGACTGAGCAGTTCTTC; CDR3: CASSTQGQGTEQFF
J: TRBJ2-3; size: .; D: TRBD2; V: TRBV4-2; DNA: TGTGCCAGCAGCCAAGATCTGCCTTTCGGGGCGGGAGGGGCAGATACGCAGTATTTT; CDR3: CASSQDLPFGAGGADTQYF
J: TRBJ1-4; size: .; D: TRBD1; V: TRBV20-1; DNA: TGCAGTGCTAGAGATGCGGCAGGGGGCGAAAAACTGTTTTTT; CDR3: CSARDAAGGEKLFF
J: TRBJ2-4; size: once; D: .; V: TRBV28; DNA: TGTGCCAGCAGTCCCTTTAGGGAAGCCAAAAACATTCAGTACTTC; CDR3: CASSPFREAKNIQYF
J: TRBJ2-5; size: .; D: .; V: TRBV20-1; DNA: TGCAGTGCACGTATGGGGGAGAGAAGAAAAGAGACCCAGTACTTC; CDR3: CSARMGERRKETQYF
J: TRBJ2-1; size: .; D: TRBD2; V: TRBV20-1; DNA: TGCAGTGCTAGAGGCCATACTAGCGGGAGGGGGGGTGAGCAGTTCTTC; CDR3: CSARGHTSGRGGEQFF
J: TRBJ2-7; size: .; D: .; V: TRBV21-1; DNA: TGTGCCAGCAGCAAGTGGCCCCACTTAAGTTACGAGCAGTACTTC; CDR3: CASSKWPHLSYEQYF
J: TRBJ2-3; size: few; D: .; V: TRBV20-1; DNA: TGCAGTGCTAGACCGATGGCGGGAACACACACAGATACGCAGTATTTT; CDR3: CSARPMAGTHTDTQYF
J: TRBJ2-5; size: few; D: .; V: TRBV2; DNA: TGTGCCAGCAGCCCGGACGGTGGGGTCCAAGAGACCCAGTACTTC; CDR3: CASSPDGGVQETQYF
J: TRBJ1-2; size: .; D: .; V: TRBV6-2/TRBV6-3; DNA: TGTGCCAGCAGTTGGACAGCTAACTATGGCTACACCTTC; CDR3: CASSWTANYGYTF
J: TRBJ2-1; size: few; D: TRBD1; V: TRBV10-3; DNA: TGTGCCATCAGGGCGGACTCAGGGGGCGATGAGCAGTTCTTC; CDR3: CAIRADSGGDEQFF
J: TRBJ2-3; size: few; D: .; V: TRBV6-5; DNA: TGTGCCAGCAGTCCTCTCCCTGGGTTGGGTACGCAGTATTTT; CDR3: CASSPLPGLGTQYF
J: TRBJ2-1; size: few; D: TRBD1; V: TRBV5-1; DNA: TGCGCCAGCAGCTTGGTGGGACAGGGGGCTAATGAGCAGTTCTTC; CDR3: CASSLVGQGANEQFF
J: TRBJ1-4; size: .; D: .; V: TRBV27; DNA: TGTGCCAGCAGTTCTTGGACGGGTGCAACTAATGAAAAACTGTTTTTT; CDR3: CASSSWTGATNEKLFF
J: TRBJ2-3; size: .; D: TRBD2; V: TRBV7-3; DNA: TGTGCCAGCAGCCCTCTAGCGGGAGGCGGCACGGCGGCGCAGTATTTT; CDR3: CASSPLAGGGTAAQYF
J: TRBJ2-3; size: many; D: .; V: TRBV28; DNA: TGTGCCAGCAGTTTGGGAGGTAACACAGATACGCAGTATTTT; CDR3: CASSLGGNTDTQYF
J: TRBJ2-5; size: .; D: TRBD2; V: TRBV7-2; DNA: TGTGCCAGCAGCTCGACTAGCGGGAGAAAGACCCAGTACTTC; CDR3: CASSSTSGRKTQYF
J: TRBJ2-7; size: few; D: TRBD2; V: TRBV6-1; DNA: TGTGCCAGCAGTGAAGCCGCTACCGGGGGGAGGAAGCAGTACTTC; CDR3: CASSEAATGGRKQYF
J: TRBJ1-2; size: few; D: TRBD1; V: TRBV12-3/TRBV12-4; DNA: TGTGCCAGCAGTTTACGGGACAGGCTCTATGGCTACACCTTC; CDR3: CASSLRDRLYGYTF
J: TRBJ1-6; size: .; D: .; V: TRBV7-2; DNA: TGTGCCAGCAGCCCCACCGCCAGCCCCAATTCACCCCTCCACTTT; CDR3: CASSPTASPNSPLHF
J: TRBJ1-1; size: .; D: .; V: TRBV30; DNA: TGTGCCTGGAGGCCCCTGGGGGGGAAGAACACTGAAGCTTTCTTT; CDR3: CAWRPLGGKNTEAFF
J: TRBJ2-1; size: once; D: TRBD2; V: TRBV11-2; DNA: TGTGCCAGCAGCTTAGTGGCGGGAGGGCCAAGTGAGCAGTTCTTC; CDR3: CASSLVAGGPSEQFF
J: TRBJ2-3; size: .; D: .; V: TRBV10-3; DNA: TGTGCCATCAGTGATCTGGGGGGGGCGCAAGATACGCAGTATTTT; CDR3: CAISDLGGAQDTQYF
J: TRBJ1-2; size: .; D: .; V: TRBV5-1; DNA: TGCGCCAGCAGCTTAAGGGAGGCTAACTATGGCTACACCTTC; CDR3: CASSLREANYGYTF
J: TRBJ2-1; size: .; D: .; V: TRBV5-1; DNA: TGCGCCAGCAGCTTGCAGGGATTGAATGAGCAGTTCTTC; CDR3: CASSLQGLNEQFF
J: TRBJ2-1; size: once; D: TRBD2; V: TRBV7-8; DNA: TGTGCCACTAGCGGGGGGCTCCTGAGTGGTGAGCAGTTCTTC; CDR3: CATSGGLLSGEQFF
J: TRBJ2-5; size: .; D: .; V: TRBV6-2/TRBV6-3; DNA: TGTGCCAGCAGTTACTCGGGAAACCAAGAGACCCAGTACTTC; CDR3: CASSYSGNQETQYF
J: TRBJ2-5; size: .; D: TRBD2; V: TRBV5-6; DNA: TGTGCCAGCAGCTTTGAGTTAATAGCGGGAGGCAAGCAAGAGACCCAGTACTTC; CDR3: CASSFELIAGGKQETQYF
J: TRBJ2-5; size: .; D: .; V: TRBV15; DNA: TGTGCCACCAACCGGGACGGCCTGAGGGAGCAGTACTTC; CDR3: CATNRDGLREQYF
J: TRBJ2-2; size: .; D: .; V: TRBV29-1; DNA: TGCAGCGCCAGAGGGCCCGGGGTTACCGGGGAGCTGTTTTTT; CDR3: CSARGPGVTGELFF
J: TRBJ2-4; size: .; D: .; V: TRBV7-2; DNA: TGTGCCAGCAGCCCGCAGGGATGGGAAAACATTCAGTACTTC; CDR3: CASSPQGWENIQYF
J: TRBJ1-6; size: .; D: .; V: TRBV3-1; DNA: TGTGCCAGCAGCCAAGAGCGGAACGATAATTCACCCCTCCACTTT; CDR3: CASSQERNDNSPLHF
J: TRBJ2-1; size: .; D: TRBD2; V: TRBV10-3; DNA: TGTGCCATCAGTGAGTCGACTAGCGGGGGGTTACAAGAGACCCAGTTCTTC; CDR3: CAISESTSGGLQETQFF
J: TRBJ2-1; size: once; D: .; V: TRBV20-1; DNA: TGCAAATTCGAGCGGGGCCTTCAGGGGAATGAGCAGTTCTTC; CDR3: CKFERGLQGNEQFF
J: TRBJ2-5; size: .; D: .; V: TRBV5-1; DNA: TGCGCCAGCAGCTTGGCCTCTGTTAGCCAAGAGACCCAGTACTTC; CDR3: CASSLASVSQETQYF
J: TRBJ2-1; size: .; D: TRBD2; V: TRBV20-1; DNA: TGCAGTGCTAGTAGTTCGCGGGAGGGGCGGAATGAGCAGTTCTTC; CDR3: CSASSSREGRNEQFF
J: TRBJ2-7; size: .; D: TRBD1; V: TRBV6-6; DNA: TGTGCCAGCAGTTACTCCCGGGACAGGGGTGACGAGCAGTACTTC; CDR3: CASSYSRDRGDEQYF
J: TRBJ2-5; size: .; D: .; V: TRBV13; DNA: TGTGCCAGCAGTATCGGGTCACAGGGTGGAAAGACCCAGTACTTC; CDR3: CASSIGSQGGKTQYF
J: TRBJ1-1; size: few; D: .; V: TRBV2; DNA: TGTGCCAGCAGTGAGGCAGGGAACACTGAAGCTTTCTTT; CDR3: CASSEAGNTEAFF
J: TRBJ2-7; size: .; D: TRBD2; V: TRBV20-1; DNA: TGCAGTGCTAGAGGAAGACTAGCGGGCTACGAGCAGTACTTC; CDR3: CSARGRLAGYEQYF
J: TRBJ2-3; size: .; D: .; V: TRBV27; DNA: TGTGCCAGCAGTTTATCAGGTCCCACTCTAGGTGGTGATACGCAGTATTTT; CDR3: CASSLSGPTLGGDTQYF